The source of this T cell receptor beta chain is a study of metastatic and nonmetastatic thyroid tumors. In the study overall: Malignant thyroid and benign thyroid patients provided blood and tumor or nodule tissue whose repertoires were compared. Findings of the study overall: Patients with malignant thyroid tumors reportedly had significantly higher TCR beta diversity than those with benign nodules, in blood and tumor.

Comment on this clone: Its target is unknown.

Original analysis: Building a distant-metastasis classifier for papillary thyroid cancer drew on CDR3 differences across clinicopathological groups. Through MiXCR, TCRdb re-clonotyped the PCR reads. The V and J calls and clone size come from TCRdb's table, not from the authors' own analysis. Of around 45,000 clones listed, 15% to 20% are singletons. CDR1 SGHTA and CDR2 FQGTGA come from the germline V gene. This CDR3 spans 14 amino acids. Trimming shortened V by 2 bases and J by 8 bases, and 13 bases separated the two germline ends. Ahead of thyroid surgery, no patient had received treatment of any kind.

The sequence came from a female donor with papillary thyroid cancer or a benign thyroid nodule (not recorded which). Some clones in this sample may be carry-over from other donors' samples. Sequenced input: blood. The chain uses TRBV7-3 and TRBJ2-1; D may match TRBD1 or TRBD2 (6 bases each). The CDR3 DNA is TGTGCCAGCAGCTTAGGGGGGCAGGGTCATGAGCAGTTCTTC. It encodes CASSLGGQGHEQFF. Using reference TRBV7-3 and TRBJ2-1 for the parts outside the CDR3, the full variable domain is GAGVSQTPSNKVTEKGKYVELRCDPISGHTALYWYRQSLGQGPEFLIYFQGTGAADDSGLPNDRFFAVRPEGSVSTLKIQRTERGDSAVYLCASSLGGQGHEQFFGPGTRLTVL.